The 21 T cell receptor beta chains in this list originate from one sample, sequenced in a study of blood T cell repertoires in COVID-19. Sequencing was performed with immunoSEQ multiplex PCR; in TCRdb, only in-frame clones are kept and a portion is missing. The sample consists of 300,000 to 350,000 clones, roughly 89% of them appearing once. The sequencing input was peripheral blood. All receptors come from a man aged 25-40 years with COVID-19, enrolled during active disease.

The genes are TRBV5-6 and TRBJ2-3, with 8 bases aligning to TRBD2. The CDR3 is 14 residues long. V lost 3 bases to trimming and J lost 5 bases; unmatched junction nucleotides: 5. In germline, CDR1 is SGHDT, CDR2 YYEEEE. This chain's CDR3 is CASSSGGPQDTQYF. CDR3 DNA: TGTGCCAGCAGCTCGGGAGGGCCCCAAGATACGCAGTATTTT.

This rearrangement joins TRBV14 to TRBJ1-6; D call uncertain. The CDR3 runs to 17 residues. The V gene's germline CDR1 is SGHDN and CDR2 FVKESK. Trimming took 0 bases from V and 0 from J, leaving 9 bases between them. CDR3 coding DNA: TGTGCCAGCAGCCAAGATCGGGATAGCTCCTATAATTCACCCCTCCACTTT. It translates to CASSQDRDSSYNSPLHF.

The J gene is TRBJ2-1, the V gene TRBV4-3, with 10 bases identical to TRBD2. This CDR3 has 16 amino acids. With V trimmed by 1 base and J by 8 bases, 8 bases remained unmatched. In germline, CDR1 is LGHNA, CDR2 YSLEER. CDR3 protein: CASSQGSGGHSDEQFF. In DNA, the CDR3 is TGCGCCAGCAGCCAAGGTAGCGGGGGGCATTCTGATGAGCAGTTCTTC.

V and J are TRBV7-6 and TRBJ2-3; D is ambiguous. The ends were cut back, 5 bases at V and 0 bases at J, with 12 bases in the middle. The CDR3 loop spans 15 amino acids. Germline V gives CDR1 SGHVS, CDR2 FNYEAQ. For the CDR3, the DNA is TGTGCCAGCAGCCAGAGACTTTCTAGCACAGATACGCAGTATTTT. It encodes CASSQRLSSTDTQYF.

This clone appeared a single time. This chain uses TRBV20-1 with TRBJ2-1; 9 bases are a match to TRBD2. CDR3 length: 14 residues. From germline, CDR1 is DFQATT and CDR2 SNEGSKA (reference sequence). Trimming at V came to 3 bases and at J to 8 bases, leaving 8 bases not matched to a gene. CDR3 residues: CSASLAGVRYEQFF. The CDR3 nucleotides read TGCAGTGCTAGTTTAGCGGGAGTTCGCTATGAGCAGTTCTTC.

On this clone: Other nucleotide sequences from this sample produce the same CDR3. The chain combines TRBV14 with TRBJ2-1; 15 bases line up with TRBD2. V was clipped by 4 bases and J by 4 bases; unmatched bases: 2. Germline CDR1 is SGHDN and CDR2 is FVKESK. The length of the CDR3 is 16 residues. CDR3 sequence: CASSRTSGGVYNEQFF. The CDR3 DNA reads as TGTGCCAGCAGCCGGACTAGCGGGGGGGTTTACAATGAGCAGTTCTTC.

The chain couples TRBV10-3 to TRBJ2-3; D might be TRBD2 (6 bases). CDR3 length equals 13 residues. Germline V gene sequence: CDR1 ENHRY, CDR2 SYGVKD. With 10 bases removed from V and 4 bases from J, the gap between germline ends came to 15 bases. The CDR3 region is CATSSDPSDTQYF. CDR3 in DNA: TGTGCCACTTCTAGCGACCCCTCAGATACGCAGTATTTT.

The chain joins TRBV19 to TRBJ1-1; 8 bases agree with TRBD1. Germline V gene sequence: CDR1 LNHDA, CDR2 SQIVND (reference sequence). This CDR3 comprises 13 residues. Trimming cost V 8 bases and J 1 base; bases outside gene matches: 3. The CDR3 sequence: CASGQGENTEAFF. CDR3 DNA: TGTGCCAGTGGACAGGGAGAGAACACTGAAGCTTTCTTT.

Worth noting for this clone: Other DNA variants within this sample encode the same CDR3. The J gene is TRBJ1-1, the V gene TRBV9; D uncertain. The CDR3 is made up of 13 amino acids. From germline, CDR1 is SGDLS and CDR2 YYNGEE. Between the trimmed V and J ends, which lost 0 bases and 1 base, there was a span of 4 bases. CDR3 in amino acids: CASSVGRNTEAFF. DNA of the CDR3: TGTGCCAGCAGCGTAGGGAGGAACACTGAAGCTTTCTTT. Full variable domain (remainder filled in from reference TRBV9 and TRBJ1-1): DSGVTQTPKHLITATGQRVTLRCSPRSGDLSVYWYQQSLDQGLQFLIQYYNGEERAKGNILERFSAQQFPDLHSELNLSSLELGDSALYFCASSVGRNTEAFFGQGTRLTVV.

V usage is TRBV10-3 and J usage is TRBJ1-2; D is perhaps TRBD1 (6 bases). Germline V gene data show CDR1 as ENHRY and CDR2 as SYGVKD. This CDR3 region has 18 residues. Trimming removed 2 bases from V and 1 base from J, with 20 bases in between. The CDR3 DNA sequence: TGTGCCATCAGTGAGATCGGGACAAGGTTTGGAATTAACTATGGCTACACCTTC. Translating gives CAISEIGTRFGINYGYTF.

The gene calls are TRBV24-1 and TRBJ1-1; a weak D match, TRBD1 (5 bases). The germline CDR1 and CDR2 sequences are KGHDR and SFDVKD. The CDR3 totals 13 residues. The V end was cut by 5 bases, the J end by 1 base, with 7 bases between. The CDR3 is CATSGQSNTEAFF. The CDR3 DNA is TGTGCCACCAGTGGACAGTCGAACACTGAAGCTTTCTTT.

The CDR3 DNA is TGTGCCAGCTCACCCTCGGACACGAACTATGGCTACACCTTC. This translates into CASSPSDTNYGYTF. The chain uses TRBV18 and TRBJ1-2; tentatively, D is TRBD1 (5 bases). Trimming stripped 3 bases from V and 2 bases from J, with 10 bases between. This CDR3 is 14 amino acids long. Germline V lookup: CDR1 KGHSH, CDR2 LQKENI.

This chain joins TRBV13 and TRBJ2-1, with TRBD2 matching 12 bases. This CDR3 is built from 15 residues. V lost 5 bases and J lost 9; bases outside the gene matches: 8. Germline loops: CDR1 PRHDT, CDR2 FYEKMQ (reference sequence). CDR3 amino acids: CASSVSSGGATEQFF. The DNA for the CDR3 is TGTGCCAGCAGCGTCTCTAGCGGGGGGGCCACTGAGCAGTTCTTC.

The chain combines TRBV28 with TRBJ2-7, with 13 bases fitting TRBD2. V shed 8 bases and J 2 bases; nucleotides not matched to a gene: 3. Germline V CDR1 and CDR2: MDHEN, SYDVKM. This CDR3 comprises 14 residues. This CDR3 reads CASGTSGMTYEQYF. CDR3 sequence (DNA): TGTGCCAGCGGGACTAGCGGGATGACCTACGAGCAGTACTTC.

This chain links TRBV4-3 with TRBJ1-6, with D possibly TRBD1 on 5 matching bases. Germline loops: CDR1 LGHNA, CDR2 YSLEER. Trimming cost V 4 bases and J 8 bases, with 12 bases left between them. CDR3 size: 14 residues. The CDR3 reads CASSPETDYSPLHF. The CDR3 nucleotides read TGCGCCAGCAGCCCAGAGACAGACTATTCACCCCTCCACTTT.

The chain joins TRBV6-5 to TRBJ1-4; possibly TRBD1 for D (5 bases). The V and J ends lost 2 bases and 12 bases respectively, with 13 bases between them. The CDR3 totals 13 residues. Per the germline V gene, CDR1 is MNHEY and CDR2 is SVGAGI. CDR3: CASSYTEGRELFF. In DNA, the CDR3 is TGTGCCAGCAGTTACACGGAGGGCAGGGAACTGTTTTTT.

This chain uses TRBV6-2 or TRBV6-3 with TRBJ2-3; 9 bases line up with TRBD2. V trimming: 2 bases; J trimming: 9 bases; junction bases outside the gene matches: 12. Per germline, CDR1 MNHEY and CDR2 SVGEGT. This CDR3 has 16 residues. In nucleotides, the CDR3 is TGTGCCAGCAGTTACCTGCTAGCGGGGTCCTCGGAGACGCAGTATTTT. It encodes CASSYLLAGSSETQYF.

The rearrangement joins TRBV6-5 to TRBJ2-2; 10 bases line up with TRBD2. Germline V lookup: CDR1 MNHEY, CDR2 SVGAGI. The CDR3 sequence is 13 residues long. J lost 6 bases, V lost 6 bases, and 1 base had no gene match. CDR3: CASRLAGPGELFF. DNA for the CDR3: TGTGCCAGCAGACTAGCGGGACCCGGGGAGCTGTTTTTT.

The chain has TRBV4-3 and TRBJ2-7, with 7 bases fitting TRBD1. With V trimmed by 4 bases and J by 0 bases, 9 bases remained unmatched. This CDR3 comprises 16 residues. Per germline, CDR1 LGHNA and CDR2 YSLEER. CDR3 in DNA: TGCGCCAGCAGCCCGGGGTCGACAGGGAACTCCTACGAGCAGTACTTC. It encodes CASSPGSTGNSYEQYF.

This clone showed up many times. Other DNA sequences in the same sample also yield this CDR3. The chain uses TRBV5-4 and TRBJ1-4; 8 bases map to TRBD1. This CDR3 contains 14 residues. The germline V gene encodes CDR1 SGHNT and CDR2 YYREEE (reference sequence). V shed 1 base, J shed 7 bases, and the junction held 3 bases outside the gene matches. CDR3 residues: CASSLQGAGEKLFF. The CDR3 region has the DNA TGTGCCAGCAGCTTGCAGGGGGCGGGTGAAAAACTGTTTTTT. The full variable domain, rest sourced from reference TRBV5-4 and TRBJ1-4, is ETGVTQSPTHLIKTRGQQVTLRCSSQSGHNTVSWYQQALGQGPQFIFQYYREEENGRGNFPPRFSGLQFPNYSSELNVNALELDDSALYLCASSLQGAGEKLFFGSGTQLSVL.

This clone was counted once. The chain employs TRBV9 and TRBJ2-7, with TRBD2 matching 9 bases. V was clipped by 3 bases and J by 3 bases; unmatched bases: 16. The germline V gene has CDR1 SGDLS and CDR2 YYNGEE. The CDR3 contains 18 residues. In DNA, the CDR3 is TGTGCCAGCAGCGAGGGGACTAGCTCTGGGGAATGGCACTACGAGCAGTACTTC. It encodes CASSEGTSSGEWHYEQYF. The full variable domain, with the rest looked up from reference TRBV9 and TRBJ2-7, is DSGVTQTPKHLITATGQRVTLRCSPRSGDLSVYWYQQSLDQGLQFLIQYYNGEERAKGNILERFSAQQFPDLHSELNLSSLELGDSALYFCASSEGTSSGEWHYEQYFGPGTRLTVT.